This passage covers 21 T cell receptor beta chains from one sample sequenced in a study of T cell responses to AZD1222 COVID-19 vaccine. The method was immunoSEQ multiplex PCR; TCRdb's version includes in-frame clones alone and lacks a portion of them. The sample consists of about 94,000 clones, about 85% of them appearing once. Sequencing was performed on peripheral blood, taken 28 days after the second AZD1222 dose. Source of these receptors: an adult who received the AZD1222 COVID-19 vaccine.

In this sample, this clone turned up a few times. The chain links TRBV11-2 to TRBJ1-1; the match to TRBD1 covers 9 bases. Per germline, CDR1 SGHAT and CDR2 FQNNGV. V was clipped by 4 bases and J by 8 bases; unmatched bases: 5. CDR3 length equals 13 residues. The CDR3 loop is CASSWGTGWEAFF. In DNA form, the CDR3 reads TGTGCCAGCAGCTGGGGGACAGGGTGGGAAGCTTTCTTT. The variable domain in full, with the rest retrieved from reference TRBV11-2 and TRBJ1-1, is EAGVAQSPRYKIIEKRQSVAFWCNPISGHATLYWYQQILGQGPKLLIQFQNNGVVDDSQLPKDRFSAERLKGVDSTLKIQPAKLEDSAVYLCASSWGTGWEAFFGQGTRLTVV.

The chain is built from TRBV28 and TRBJ1-2, with D hard to call. From germline, CDR1 is MDHEN and CDR2 SYDVKM. This CDR3 has 12 residues. Trimming cost V 6 bases and J 7 bases, with 12 bases left between them. CDR3 DNA: TGTGCCAGCAGCAACTCCGTTTTTGGCTACACCTTC. The encoded protein is CASSNSVFGYTF.

J is TRBJ2-2 and V is TRBV3-1 (or the pseudogene TRBV3-2), with D unclear. V lost 4 bases and J 4 bases, leaving 10 bases between the germline ends. Germline V gene sequence: CDR1 LGHDT, CDR2 YNNKEL (reference sequence). The CDR3 length is 14 residues. CDR3 sequence: CASSPRLSTGELFF. As DNA, the CDR3 is TGTGCCAGCAGCCCCCGACTCAGCACCGGGGAGCTGTTTTTT.

V gene TRBV3-1 (or the pseudogene TRBV3-2) combines with J gene TRBJ2-5; D is perhaps TRBD1 or TRBD2 (6 bases each). The CDR3 runs 17 residues. Germline V CDR1 and CDR2: LGHDT, YNNKEL (reference sequence). V gave up 2 bases and J gave up 2 bases, with 18 bases separating them. CDR3 sequence (DNA): TGTGCCAGCAGCCAACGGGTGGGGGGCGCGAATCAAGAGACCCAGTACTTC. This gives the protein CASSQRVGGANQETQYF.

This chain connects TRBV3-1 (or the pseudogene TRBV3-2) to TRBJ2-2; TRBD1 matches at 8 bases. The length of the CDR3 is 18 residues. Unmatched junction bases numbered 7, after V lost 0 bases and J lost 1 base. The germline CDR1 and CDR2 sequences are LGHDT and YNNKEL (reference sequence). The CDR3, as DNA: TGTGCCAGCAGCCAAGAAGCAGTAGGGACAGGGAACACCGGGGAGCTGTTTTTT. Its translation is CASSQEAVGTGNTGELFF.

V and J are TRBV5-6 and TRBJ1-5; 8 nucleotides line up with TRBD1. V trimming: 5 bases; J trimming: 6 bases; junction bases outside the gene matches: 10. Germline lookup yields CDR1 SGHDT and CDR2 YYEEEE. This CDR3 has 15 residues. The CDR3 bases are TGTGCCAGCAGACGTTGGACAGGGCGATTTCAGCCCCAGCATTTT. Residues: CASRRWTGRFQPQHF.

V usage is TRBV7-2 and J usage is TRBJ1-1, with TRBD1 matching over 8 bases. The CDR3 sequence is 15 residues long. In germline, CDR1 is SGHTA, CDR2 FQGNSA. Trimming at V came to 6 bases and at J to 0 bases, leaving 6 bases not matched to a gene. In DNA form, the CDR3 reads TGTGCCAGCAGTGGACAGGGTAGGTTGAACACTGAAGCTTTCTTT. This gives the protein CASSGQGRLNTEAFF. Using reference TRBV7-2 and TRBJ1-1 for the parts outside the CDR3, the full variable domain is GAGVSQSPSNKVTEKGKDVELRCDPISGHTALYWYRQSLGQGLEFLIYFQGNSAPDKSGLPSDRFSAERTGGSVSTLTIQRTQQEDSAVYLCASSGQGRLNTEAFFGQGTRLTVV.

The V call is TRBV3-1 (or the pseudogene TRBV3-2), the J call TRBJ1-2; 7 bases fit TRBD1. Germline values: CDR1 LGHDT, CDR2 YNNKEL (reference sequence). The V and J ends lost 2 bases and 6 bases, in that order; junction bases with no gene match: 6. The CDR3 runs to 14 residues. The CDR3 nucleotides are TGTGCCAGCAGCCAATACGGACAGGCCGATGGCTACACCTTC. Residues: CASSQYGQADGYTF.

CDR3 in DNA: TGTGCCAGCAGGGGCCCCATGAACACTGAAGCTTTCTTT. As protein: CASRGPMNTEAFF. The chain joins TRBV28 to TRBJ1-1; D is ambiguous. This CDR3 region has 13 residues. The germline V gene encodes CDR1 MDHEN and CDR2 SYDVKM. V lost 6 bases, J lost 0 bases, and 8 bases lay in between.

The chain links TRBV7-8 to TRBJ2-7, with 7 nucleotides matching TRBD1. The CDR3 covers 14 residues. The junction had 10 bases not matched to a gene; V was cut back by 4 bases and J by 7 bases. Germline-derived CDR1 and CDR2 are SGHVS and FQNEAQ. CDR3: CASSSRPPGGEQYF. CDR3 nucleotides: TGTGCCAGCAGCTCTAGGCCTCCAGGGGGAGAGCAGTACTTC.

The chain employs TRBV2 and TRBJ2-2; unclear D gene. The V and J ends lost 8 bases and 7 bases respectively, with 17 bases between them. CDR1 and CDR2 (germline): SNHLY, FYNNEI. CDR3 size: 14 residues. The CDR3 region has the DNA TGTGCCAGCGTACGGCTAGGGTTTGGCGGGGAGCTGTTTTTT. It codes for CASVRLGFGGELFF. The variable domain in full, completed from reference TRBV2 and TRBJ2-2, reads EPEVTQTPSHQVTQMGQEVILRCVPISNHLYFYWYRQILGQKVEFLVSFYNNEISEKSEIFDDQFSVERPDGSNFTLKIRSTKLEDSAMYFCASVRLGFGGELFFGEGSRLTVL.

J is TRBJ1-1 and V is TRBV5-1; TRBD1 aligns across 9 bases. Trimming took 4 bases from V and 0 from J; bases not matched to a gene: 7. CDR3 size: 16 residues. In germline, CDR1 is SGHRS, CDR2 YFSETQ. Here the CDR3 reads CASSLGQGSMNTEAFF. In nucleotides, the CDR3 is TGCGCCAGCAGCCTCGGACAGGGGAGCATGAACACTGAAGCTTTCTTT.

The chain links TRBV4-1 to TRBJ2-3; D may correspond to TRBD1 or TRBD2 (5 bases each). The CDR3 has 16 amino acids. Trimming pared 2 bases from V and 6 bases from J, leaving 18 bases between. Germline V gene sequence: CDR1 MGHRA, CDR2 YSYEKL. The CDR3 DNA reads TGCGCCAGCAGCCAATTGGCGCTCGCGAGGGGCGATACGCAGTATTTT. It is translated as CASSQLALARGDTQYF.

This chain uses TRBV10-2 with TRBJ2-7; D is perhaps TRBD1 (6 bases). Germline V gives CDR1 WSHSY, CDR2 SAAADI. The length of the CDR3 is 12 residues. V lost 7 bases and J lost 7, with 14 bases in between. The CDR3 is CASTALGTEQYF. The CDR3 DNA sequence: TGCGCCAGCACGGCGCTAGGGACAGAGCAGTACTTC.

This chain connects TRBV11-3 to TRBJ2-3; 7 nucleotides match TRBD1. Germline trimming cut 5 bases from V and 8 bases from J; bases unmatched to any gene: 13. This CDR3 comprises 15 residues. Per germline, CDR1 SGHNT and CDR2 YENEEA. CDR3 amino acids: CASSLGQASMGTQYF. In DNA form, the CDR3 reads TGTGCCAGCAGCCTCGGACAGGCCTCGATGGGTACGCAGTATTTT.

The chain is built from TRBV30 and TRBJ2-7, with D possibly matching TRBD1 (5 bases). The CDR3 has 12 residues. V was trimmed by 3 bases and J by 6 bases, leaving 12 bases between them. Germline CDR1 GTSNPN, CDR2 SVGIG (reference sequence). CDR3 sequence (DNA): TGTGCCTGGAGGACAGCCACGGGCGAGCAGTACTTC. Amino acid sequence: CAWRTATGEQYF.

The chain joins TRBV19 to TRBJ1-3; D is unclear. CDR1 and CDR2 from the germline V gene are LNHDA and SQIVND (reference sequence). The V and J ends lost 7 bases and 0 bases respectively, with 10 bases between them. The CDR3 length is 14 residues. CDR3 nucleotides: TGTGCCAGTACTCTAAGGGTCTCTGGAAACACCATATATTTT. Protein sequence: CASTLRVSGNTIYF.

This clone was recorded once. This chain uses TRBV19 with TRBJ1-5; 9 bases line up with TRBD1. With 5 bases clipped from V and 2 bases from J, the junction kept 4 bases outside the gene matches. CDR1 is LNHDA, CDR2 SQIVND, per germline (reference sequence). This CDR3 contains 15 residues. The CDR3 is CASSLRTGGNQPQHF. CDR3 bases: TGTGCCAGTAGTCTAAGGACAGGGGGCAATCAGCCCCAGCATTTT.

This clone appeared a single time. The V call is TRBV4-1, the J call TRBJ1-3; D unresolved. V shed 1 base and J shed 4 bases, with 20 bases lying between them. This CDR3 has 18 residues. The germline V gene has CDR1 MGHRA and CDR2 YSYEKL. The DNA of the CDR3 is TGCGCCAGCAGCCAAGGGGTTTTTCGGTTCGAGTTGGGAAACACCATATATTTT. Amino acids: CASSQGVFRFELGNTIYF.

CDR3 in DNA: TGTGCCAGCAGCCAAGACCCGGGACAGGGGGGCACAGATACGCAGTATTTT. It encodes CASSQDPGQGGTDTQYF. The rearrangement joins TRBV4-2 to TRBJ2-3; the match to TRBD1 covers 11 bases. V shed 0 bases and J 1 base; nucleotides not matched to a gene: 3. The CDR3 covers 17 residues. CDR1 and CDR2 (germline): LGHNA, YNFKEQ.

This clone has just one count. This rearrangement joins TRBV7-9 to TRBJ2-2, with D unclear. V lost 5 bases, J lost 0 bases, and 10 bases lay in between. CDR1 SEHNR and CDR2 FQNEAQ come from the germline V gene (reference sequence). The CDR3 runs 15 residues. As DNA, the CDR3 is TGTGCCAGCAGCCAGGATCTCGCGAACACCGGGGAGCTGTTTTTT. Protein product: CASSQDLANTGELFF.